This TCR beta chain is drawn from a study of CD8 T cells in ankylosing spondylitis. Study-level findings and limits: Characteristic, it appeared, of ankylosing spondylitis blood was a TCR beta motif of eight highly homologous variants. Relatively rare in peripheral blood, disease-linked clones were also CD8+. Reports say disease-linked clones showed up significantly more in matched ankylosing spondylitis synovial fluid.

A quantitative 5'-RACE method, one with molecular barcodes, was used to make TCR beta libraries. Each CDR3 protein gets one entry after TCRdb re-called the 5' RACE reads with MiXCR. The profile covers fewer than 750,000 distinct CDR3 sequences, with 19% appearing a single time and about 19% taken by the ten largest. The CDR3 totals 14 residues. J gave up 3 bases and V 5 bases, and 6 bases lay outside the gene matches. CDR1 is MNHEY and CDR2 is SMNVEV in the germline V gene (reference sequence). This clonotype occurred a few times. Its antigen is as yet unknown. The sequenced sample consisted of blood, either unsorted or a sorted T cell fraction (not recorded which). V is TRBV27 and J is TRBJ2-7, with TRBD1 matching over 8 bases. This TCR came from a male donor with ankylosing spondylitis. The CDR3 loop reads CASSGTGGVYEQYF. The DNA for the CDR3 is TGTGCCAGCAGTGGGACAGGCGGGGTCTACGAGCAGTACTTC.